This T cell receptor (beta chain) was recovered during a study of blood T cell repertoires in COVID-19. The CDR3 consists of 15 residues. V was pared by 1 base and J by 7 bases, with 17 bases between. Germline CDR1 and CDR2: SGHNT and YYREEE (reference sequence). TCRdb's copy holds only in-frame clones and misses some; the assay was immunoSEQ multiplex PCR. The sample comprises 140,000 or so clones, over 80% of which are singletons, and 8% to 13% rests with the top ten. Sequenced material: peripheral blood. The sequence came from an elderly woman with acute or convalescent COVID-19. V usage is TRBV5-4 and J usage is TRBJ1-2, with D uncertain. The chain's CDR3 is CASSLIGSVTRGYTF. CDR3 nucleotide sequence: TGTGCCAGCAGCTTGATTGGCAGCGTGACTCGTGGCTACACCTTC.